This TCR beta chain was identified during a study of blood T cell repertoires in COVID-19. The V gene's germline CDR1 is SGHRS and CDR2 YFSETQ. V was pared by 4 bases and J by 5 bases, with 12 bases of the junction left unmatched. This CDR3 has 16 residues. Clones were read by immunoSEQ multiplex PCR, and TCRdb kept only the in-frame ones, dropping some. The top ten clones hold about 20% of a sample with roughly 220,000 clones, roughly 84% of them seen once. V is TRBV5-1 and J is TRBJ2-1; 7 bases are shared with TRBD2. Sequenced material: peripheral blood. The receptor comes from a man in his thirties or forties with active or convalescent COVID-19. The CDR3 bases are TGCGCCAGCAGCCCCGGGAGGAGCGGGACCCACAATGAGCAGTTCTTC. Amino acids: CASSPGRSGTHNEQFF. Filled out from reference TRBV5-1 and TRBJ2-1, the complete variable domain reads KAGVTQTPRYLIKTRGQQVTLSCSPISGHRSVSWYQQTPGQGLQFLFEYFSETQRNKGNFPGRFSGRQFSNSRSEMNVSTLELGDSALYLCASSPGRSGTHNEQFFGPGTRLTVL.